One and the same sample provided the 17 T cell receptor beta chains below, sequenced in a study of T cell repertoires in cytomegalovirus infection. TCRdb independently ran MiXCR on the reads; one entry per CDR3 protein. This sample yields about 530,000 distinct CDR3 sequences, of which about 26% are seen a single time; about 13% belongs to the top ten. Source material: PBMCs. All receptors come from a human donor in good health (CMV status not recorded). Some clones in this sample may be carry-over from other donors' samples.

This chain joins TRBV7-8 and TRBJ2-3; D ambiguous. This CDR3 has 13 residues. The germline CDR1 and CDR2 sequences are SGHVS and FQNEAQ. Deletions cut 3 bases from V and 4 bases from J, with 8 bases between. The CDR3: CASSFPPPDTQYF. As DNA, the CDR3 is TGTGCCAGCAGCTTCCCCCCCCCAGATACGCAGTATTTT.

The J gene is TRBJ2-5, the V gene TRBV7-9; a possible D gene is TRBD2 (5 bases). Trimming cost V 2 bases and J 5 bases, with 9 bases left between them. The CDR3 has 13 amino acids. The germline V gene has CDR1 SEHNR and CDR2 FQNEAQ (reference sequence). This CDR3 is CASSLWSGETQYF. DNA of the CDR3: TGTGCCAGCAGCTTATGGAGCGGCGAGACCCAGTACTTC. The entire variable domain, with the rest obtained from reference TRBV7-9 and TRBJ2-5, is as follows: DTGVSQNPRHKITKRGQNVTFRCDPISEHNRLYWYRQTLGQGPEFLTYFQNEAQLEKSRLLSDRFSAERPKGSFSTLEIQRTEQGDSAMYLCASSLWSGETQYFGPGTRLLVL.

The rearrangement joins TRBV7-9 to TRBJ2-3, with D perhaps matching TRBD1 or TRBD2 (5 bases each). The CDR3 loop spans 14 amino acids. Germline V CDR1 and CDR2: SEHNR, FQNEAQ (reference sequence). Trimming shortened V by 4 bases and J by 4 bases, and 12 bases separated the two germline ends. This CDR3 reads CASSSGTAADTQYF. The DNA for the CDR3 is TGTGCCAGCAGCTCCGGGACGGCCGCAGATACGCAGTATTTT.

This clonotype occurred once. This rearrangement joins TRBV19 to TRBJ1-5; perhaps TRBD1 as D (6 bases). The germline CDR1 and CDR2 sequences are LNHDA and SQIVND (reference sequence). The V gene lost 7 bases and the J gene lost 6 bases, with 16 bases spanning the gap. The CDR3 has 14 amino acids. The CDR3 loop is CASTGLGAGQPQHF. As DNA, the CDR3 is TGTGCCAGTACTGGGTTGGGGGCAGGTCAGCCCCAGCATTTT.

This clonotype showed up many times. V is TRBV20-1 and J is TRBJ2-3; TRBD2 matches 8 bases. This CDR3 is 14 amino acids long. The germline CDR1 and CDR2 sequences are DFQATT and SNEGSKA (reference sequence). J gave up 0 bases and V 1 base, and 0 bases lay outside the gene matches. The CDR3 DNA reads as TGCAGTGCTAGAGCGGGGGGGAGCACAGATACGCAGTATTTT. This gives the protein CSARAGGSTDTQYF.

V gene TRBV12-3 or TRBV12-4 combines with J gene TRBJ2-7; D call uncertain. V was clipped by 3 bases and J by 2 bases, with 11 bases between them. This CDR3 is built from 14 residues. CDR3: CASSLVQAPYEQYF. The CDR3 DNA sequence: TGTGCCAGCAGTTTGGTTCAGGCCCCCTACGAGCAGTACTTC.

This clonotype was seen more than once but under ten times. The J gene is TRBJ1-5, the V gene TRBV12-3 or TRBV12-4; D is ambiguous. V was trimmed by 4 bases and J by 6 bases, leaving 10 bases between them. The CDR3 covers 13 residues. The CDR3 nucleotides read TGTGCCAGCAGTTATGGGCCGTCTCAGCCCCAGCATTTT. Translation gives CASSYGPSQPQHF.

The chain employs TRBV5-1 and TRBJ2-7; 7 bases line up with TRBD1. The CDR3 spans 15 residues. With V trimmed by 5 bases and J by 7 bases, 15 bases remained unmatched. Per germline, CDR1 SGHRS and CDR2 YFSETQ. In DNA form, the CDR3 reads TGCGCCAGCAGATATAGTTGGGACAGCTCTTTTGAGCAGTACGTC. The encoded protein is CASRYSWDSSFEQYV.

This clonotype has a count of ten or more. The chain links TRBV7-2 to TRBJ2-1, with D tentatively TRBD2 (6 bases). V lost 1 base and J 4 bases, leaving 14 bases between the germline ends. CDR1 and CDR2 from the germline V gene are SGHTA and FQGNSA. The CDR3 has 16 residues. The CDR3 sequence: CASSLVDGTPYNEQFF. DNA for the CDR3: TGTGCCAGCAGCTTAGTCGACGGGACTCCATACAATGAGCAGTTCTTC.

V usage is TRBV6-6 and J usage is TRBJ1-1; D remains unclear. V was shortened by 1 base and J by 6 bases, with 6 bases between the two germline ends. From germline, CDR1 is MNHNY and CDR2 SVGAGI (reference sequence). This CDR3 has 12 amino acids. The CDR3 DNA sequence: TGTGCCAGCAGTTACTACAACGCTGAAGCTTTCTTT. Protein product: CASSYYNAEAFF.

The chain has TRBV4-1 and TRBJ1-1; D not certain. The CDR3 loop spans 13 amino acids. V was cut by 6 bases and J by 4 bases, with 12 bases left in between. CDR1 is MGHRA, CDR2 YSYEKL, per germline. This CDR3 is CASRSQRGTEAFF. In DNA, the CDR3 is TGCGCCAGCAGGTCCCAACGCGGCACTGAAGCTTTCTTT.

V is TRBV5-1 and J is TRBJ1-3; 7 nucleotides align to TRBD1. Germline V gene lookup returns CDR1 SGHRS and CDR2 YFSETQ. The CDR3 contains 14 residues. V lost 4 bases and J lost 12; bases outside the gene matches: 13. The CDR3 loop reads CASSTGQAQRDIYF. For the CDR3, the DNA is TGCGCCAGCAGCACCGGACAGGCCCAGCGCGACATATATTTT.

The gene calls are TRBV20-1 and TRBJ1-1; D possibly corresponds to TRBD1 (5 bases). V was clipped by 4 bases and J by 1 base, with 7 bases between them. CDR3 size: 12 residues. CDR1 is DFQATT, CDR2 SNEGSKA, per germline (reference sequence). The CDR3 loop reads CSAIGGNTEAFF. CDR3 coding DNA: TGCAGTGCTATTGGGGGGAACACTGAAGCTTTCTTT.

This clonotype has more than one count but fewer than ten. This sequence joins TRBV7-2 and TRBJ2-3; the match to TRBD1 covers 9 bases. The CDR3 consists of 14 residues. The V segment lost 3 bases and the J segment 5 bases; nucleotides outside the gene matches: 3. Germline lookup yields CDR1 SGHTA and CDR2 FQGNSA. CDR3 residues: CASSFGQGKDTQYF. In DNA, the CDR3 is TGTGCCAGCAGCTTCGGACAGGGGAAAGATACGCAGTATTTT.

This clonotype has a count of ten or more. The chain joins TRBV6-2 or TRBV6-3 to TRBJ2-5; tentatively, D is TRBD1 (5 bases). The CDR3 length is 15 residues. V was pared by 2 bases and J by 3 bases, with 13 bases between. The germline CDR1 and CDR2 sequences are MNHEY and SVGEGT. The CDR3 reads CASSYGRAGKETQYF. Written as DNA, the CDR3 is TGTGCCAGCAGTTACGGACGGGCAGGGAAAGAGACCCAGTACTTC.

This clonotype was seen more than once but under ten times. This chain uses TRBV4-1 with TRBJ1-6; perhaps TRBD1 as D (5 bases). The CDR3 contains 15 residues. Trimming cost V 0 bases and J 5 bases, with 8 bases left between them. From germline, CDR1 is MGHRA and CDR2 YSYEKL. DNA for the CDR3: TGCGCCAGCAGCCAAGACAGGGATCATAATTCACCCCTCCACTTT. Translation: CASSQDRDHNSPLHF.

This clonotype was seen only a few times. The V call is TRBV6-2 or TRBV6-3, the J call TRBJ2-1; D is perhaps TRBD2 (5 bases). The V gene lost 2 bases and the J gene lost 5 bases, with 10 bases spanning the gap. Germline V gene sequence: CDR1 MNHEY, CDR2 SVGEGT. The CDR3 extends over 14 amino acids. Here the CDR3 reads CASSYGGLNNEQFF. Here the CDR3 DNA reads TGTGCCAGCAGTTACGGTGGACTTAACAATGAGCAGTTCTTC.